A single sample is the source of the 6 T cell receptor beta chains below, sequenced in a study of shared clonotypes between healthy human individuals. Produced via immunoSEQ multiplex PCR; TCRdb's table is partial and in-frame only. The data contain some 89,000 clones, 67% of them singletons. Specimen: memory CD8+ T cells sorted from blood. Regarding subset: CD45RO+ cells pooled with CCR7-negative TemRA cells. These receptor sequences come from a man aged 30 to 45 in good health.

This clone has only a few counts. This chain's CDR3 is CASSLLEGSFPPKETQYF. The CDR3 DNA is TGTGCCAGCAGTTTACTCGAAGGGTCCTTCCCCCCAAAAGAGACCCAGTACTTC. The rearrangement links TRBV28 to TRBJ2-5, with D unclear. The CDR3 spans 18 residues. The V gene lost 2 bases and the J gene lost 3 bases, with 22 bases spanning the gap. Germline CDR1 MDHEN, CDR2 SYDVKM.

The chain has TRBV27 and TRBJ1-2, with 7 bases matching TRBD1. The CDR3 loop spans 13 amino acids. The germline V gene encodes CDR1 MNHEY and CDR2 SMNVEV (reference sequence). After removal of 5 bases from V and 7 bases from J, the junction contained 7 bases not matched to a gene. The DNA for the CDR3 is TGTGCCAGCAGTATAACGACAGGGAGTGGCTACACCTTC. The encoded protein is CASSITTGSGYTF.

V usage is TRBV6-5 and J usage is TRBJ1-1; perhaps TRBD1 as D (5 bases). This CDR3 has 13 residues. Trimming took 6 bases from V and 7 from J, leaving 15 bases between them. In germline, CDR1 is MNHEY, CDR2 SVGAGI. In DNA, the CDR3 is TGTGCCAGCAGCCGACAGACCGGTGGTGAAGCTTTCTTT. Its protein is CASSRQTGGEAFF.

This clone was picked up a small number of times. The rearrangement links TRBV11-2 to TRBJ1-4, with 7 bases identical to TRBD1. CDR3 size: 16 residues. After removal of 4 bases from V and 8 bases from J, the junction contained 13 bases not matched to a gene. In germline, CDR1 is SGHAT, CDR2 FQNNGV. The CDR3: CASSSGIQGREEKLFF. The CDR3 DNA reads TGTGCCAGCAGCTCCGGAATACAGGGGCGTGAGGAAAAACTGTTTTTT.

This chain connects TRBV10-2 to TRBJ1-5; 11 nucleotides line up with TRBD1. CDR1 is WSHSY and CDR2 is SAAADI in the germline V gene. Trimming removed 11 bases from V and 4 bases from J; junction bases left unmatched: 16. The length of the CDR3 is 17 residues. CDR3 sequence (DNA): TGCGCCCGGAAGGAAACCCGGGACAGGGGGGGAAATCAGCCCCAGCATTTT. Translating gives CARKETRDRGGNQPQHF.

The table lists this clone with a count of one. The chain carries TRBV11-2 and TRBJ2-7; the D is unclear. This CDR3 has 14 amino acids. Trimming pared 5 bases from V and 5 bases from J, leaving 16 bases between. The germline gives CDR1 SGHAT, CDR2 FQNNGV. CDR3 DNA: TGTGCCAGCAGCCCCCTCGGACGGAACAACGAGCAGTACTTC. This translates into CASSPLGRNNEQYF.